The 28 T cell receptor beta chains reported below all come from one sample, sequenced in a study of control samples from healthy donors and cancer patients. Clones were read by immunoSEQ multiplex PCR, and TCRdb kept only the in-frame ones, dropping some. The sample has about 190,000 clones, around 90% seen once. Sequenced: blood. The receptors come from a man aged 25-45 years in good health.

The genes are TRBV10-2 and TRBJ1-5; D not resolved. CDR3 length: 16 amino acids. CDR1 WSHSY and CDR2 SAAADI come from the germline V gene. V was cut by 3 bases and J by 1 base, with 13 bases left in between. Here the CDR3 reads CASSDGMPGSNQPQHF. CDR3 in DNA: TGCGCCAGCAGTGACGGAATGCCGGGCAGCAATCAGCCCCAGCATTTT.

This chain connects TRBV29-1 to TRBJ1-1; TRBD1 is a possible D gene (6 bases). The CDR3 length is 12 residues. Trimming removed 4 bases from V and 3 bases from J, with 9 bases in between. CDR1 and CDR2 from the germline V gene are SQVTM and ANQGSEA. The CDR3 here is CSVGDTYTEAFF. The CDR3 nucleotides are TGCAGCGTTGGGGACACGTACACTGAAGCTTTCTTT.

This clone was picked up one time. The chain joins TRBV19 to TRBJ1-5; a possible D gene is TRBD1 (5 bases). The V end lost 6 bases, the J end lost 9 bases, and 21 bases lay between the germline ends. The CDR3 consists of 15 residues. The germline CDR1 and CDR2 sequences are LNHDA and SQIVND (reference sequence). The CDR3 nucleotides are TGTGCCAGTAGCGTCAGTAGACAGCCACAGTGGCCCCAGCATTTT. Translating gives CASSVSRQPQWPQHF.

The rearrangement joins TRBV7-8 to TRBJ1-4; D uncertain. V was cut by 5 bases and J by 2 bases, with 6 bases left in between. Per germline, CDR1 SGHVS and CDR2 FQNEAQ. CDR3 length: 13 amino acids. In nucleotides, the CDR3 is TGTGCCAGCAGCGGGGTGACTAATGAAAAACTGTTTTTT. This encodes CASSGVTNEKLFF.

The DNA for the CDR3 is TGTGCCAGCAGCCAAGGTGGACTTGTACGGGGCACCGGGGAGCTGTTTTTT. Its protein product is CASSQGGLVRGTGELFF. The chain couples TRBV3-1 (or the pseudogene TRBV3-2) to TRBJ2-2; D may be TRBD2 (5 bases). The germline V gene has CDR1 LGHDT and CDR2 YNNKEL (reference sequence). V was pared by 1 base and J by 4 bases, with 16 bases between. The CDR3 runs to 17 residues.

This CDR3 reads CASSYGTSGGVEQFF. The DNA of the CDR3 is TGCGCCAGCAGCTACGGGACTAGCGGGGGTGTTGAGCAGTTCTTC. V gene TRBV5-1 combines with J gene TRBJ2-1; 14 nucleotides line up with TRBD2. The length of the CDR3 is 15 residues. The V and J ends lost 3 bases and 9 bases, in that order; junction bases with no gene match: 5. Germline assignment: CDR1 SGHRS and CDR2 YFSETQ.

J is TRBJ2-1 and V is TRBV12-3 or TRBV12-4; D may be TRBD2 (6 bases). V gave up 7 bases and J gave up 9 bases, with 13 bases separating them. This CDR3 spans 12 amino acids. In DNA form, the CDR3 reads TGTGCCAGCAACTTACTAGCCTCTGAGCAGTTCTTC. It codes for CASNLLASEQFF.

This chain uses TRBV5-5 with TRBJ2-2; 9 nucleotides align to TRBD1. Germline CDR1 is SGHKS and CDR2 is YYEKEE (reference sequence). With 4 bases clipped from V and 6 bases from J, the junction kept 7 bases outside the gene matches. This CDR3 is built from 15 residues. CDR3 in DNA: TGTGCCAGCAGCCTACAGGGGGCTAGGGCCGGGGAGCTGTTTTTT. It specifies CASSLQGARAGELFF.

The V and J genes are TRBV6-1 and TRBJ1-2; D unresolved. Germline CDR1 is MNHNS and CDR2 is SASEGT. CDR3 length: 14 amino acids. The ends were cut back, 0 bases at V and 1 base at J, with 6 bases in the middle. The CDR3 DNA is TGTGCCAGCAGTGAAGCGTCGATTAACTATGGCTACACCTTC. This sequence encodes CASSEASINYGYTF.

The count of this clone is one. The chain combines TRBV7-9 with TRBJ1-5, with D possibly TRBD1 on 6 matching bases. Trimming removed 5 bases from V and 7 bases from J, with 15 bases in between. CDR1 is SEHNR and CDR2 is FQNEAQ in the germline V gene (reference sequence). CDR3 length: 14 residues. The CDR3 here is CASSNQQGGQPQHF. DNA for the CDR3: TGTGCCAGCAGCAACCAACAGGGCGGACAGCCCCAGCATTTT.

Here the CDR3 reads CASGQRGGPVYEQYF. CDR3 bases: TGCGCCAGCGGACAACGTGGGGGGCCAGTCTACGAGCAGTACTTC. The chain couples TRBV5-1 to TRBJ2-7; D could derive from TRBD1 or TRBD2 (6 bases each). Trimming left V 7 bases short and J 3 bases short, with 20 bases between. The CDR3 is 15 amino acids. Germline values: CDR1 SGHRS, CDR2 YFSETQ.

The rearrangement uses TRBV2 and TRBJ1-2; D unclear. Deletions cut 7 bases from V and 8 bases from J, with 17 bases between. The CDR3 spans 13 residues. Germline loops: CDR1 SNHLY, CDR2 FYNNEI. As DNA, the CDR3 is TGTGCCAGCATCTCGGAACCAACGGGCGGCTACACCTTC. As protein: CASISEPTGGYTF.

The chain links TRBV5-5 to TRBJ1-1; D remains unclear. This CDR3 has 13 residues. Germline CDR1 SGHKS, CDR2 YYEKEE (reference sequence). Between the trimmed V and J ends, which lost 1 base and 0 bases, there was a span of 4 bases. This CDR3 reads CASSLRVNTEAFF. CDR3 DNA sequence: TGTGCCAGCAGCTTGAGGGTGAACACTGAAGCTTTCTTT.

This chain connects TRBV7-3 to TRBJ1-1; D gene unclear. The germline V gene encodes CDR1 SGHTA and CDR2 FQGTGA. Trimming stripped 2 bases from V and 1 base from J, with 8 bases between. The CDR3 runs to 14 residues. In DNA form, the CDR3 reads TGTGCCAGCAGCTTAGGGTCGGCGAACACTGAAGCTTTCTTT. Its translation is CASSLGSANTEAFF.

The V gene is TRBV6-5, the J gene TRBJ1-6, with D possibly being TRBD1 (5 bases). The CDR3 extends over 14 amino acids. Trimming took off 2 bases at V and 9 bases at J, with 11 bases between the two ends. Germline loops: CDR1 MNHEY, CDR2 SVGAGI. The CDR3 DNA is TGTGCCAGCAGTTACAGCAGGGCCGGTTCACCCCTCCACTTT. This encodes CASSYSRAGSPLHF.

This clone is a singleton in its sample. V and J are TRBV14 and TRBJ2-1; unclear D gene. Per germline, CDR1 SGHDN and CDR2 FVKESK. The V gene lost 3 bases and the J gene lost 4 bases, with 7 bases spanning the gap. This CDR3 is 13 amino acids long. CDR3 loop: CASSQAGYNEQFF. In DNA, the CDR3 is TGTGCCAGCAGCCAGGCAGGTTACAATGAGCAGTTCTTC. Full variable domain (outside the CDR3, taken from reference TRBV14 and TRBJ2-1): EAGVTQFPSHSVIEKGQTVTLRCDPISGHDNLYWYRRVMGKEIKFLLHFVKESKQDESGMPNNRFLAERTGGTYSTLKVQPAELEDSGVYFCASSQAGYNEQFFGPGTRLTVL.

The rearrangement links TRBV6-5 to TRBJ1-1; D gene unclear. V lost 10 bases and J lost 4, with 16 bases in between. CDR3 length: 13 amino acids. Germline V CDR1 and CDR2: MNHEY, SVGAGI. The CDR3 region is CAISRARGTEAFF. The CDR3 DNA reads as TGTGCCATTAGTCGGGCTCGGGGCACTGAAGCTTTCTTT.

This clone came up once. The chain combines TRBV6-4 with TRBJ2-5, with 13 bases matching TRBD2. Germline CDR1 reads MRHNA; CDR2 reads SNTAGT. The CDR3 totals 15 residues. V lost 6 bases, J lost 5 bases, and 6 bases stayed unmatched. CDR3 sequence (DNA): TGTGCCAGCAGCCCGACTAGCGGGGGGACGGAGACCCAGTACTTC. This gives the protein CASSPTSGGTETQYF.

This chain connects TRBV6-6 to TRBJ1-1; D remains ambiguous. This CDR3 comprises 12 residues. V lost 0 bases and J 7 bases, leaving 6 bases between the germline ends. Germline V gene sequence: CDR1 MNHNY, CDR2 SVGAGI (reference sequence). CDR3 in amino acids: CASSYSKYEAFF. Written as DNA, the CDR3 is TGTGCCAGCAGTTACTCGAAATATGAAGCTTTCTTT.

The J gene is TRBJ2-7, the V gene TRBV5-1; D unresolved. V gave up 3 bases and J gave up 6 bases, with 13 bases separating them. CDR3 length: 13 amino acids. Germline values: CDR1 SGHRS, CDR2 YFSETQ. The CDR3 loop reads CASSSPPTAEQYF. CDR3 coding DNA: TGCGCCAGCAGCTCACCCCCAACGGCCGAGCAGTACTTC.

The rearrangement links TRBV20-1 to TRBJ2-6, with D possibly called TRBD1 or TRBD2 (5 bases each). This CDR3 has 18 amino acids. V gave up 3 bases and J gave up 0 bases, with 18 bases separating them. The germline V gene has CDR1 DFQATT and CDR2 SNEGSKA (reference sequence). The CDR3 loop reads CSASEGRRKFSGANVLTF. In DNA, the CDR3 is TGCAGTGCTAGTGAGGGACGGAGAAAATTCTCTGGGGCCAACGTCCTGACTTTC.

The chain is built from TRBV6-4 and TRBJ2-1; 10 bases align to TRBD1. The CDR3 is 14 residues long. Trimming at V came to 6 bases and at J to 7 bases, leaving 6 bases not matched to a gene. Germline V lookup: CDR1 MRHNA, CDR2 SNTAGT. The CDR3, as DNA: TGTGCCAGCAGCGAAAGACAGGGGGCAAATGAGCAGTTCTTC. It translates to CASSERQGANEQFF.

This chain links TRBV5-1 with TRBJ2-3; TRBD2 might be the D (7 bases). This CDR3 has 15 amino acids. CDR1 and CDR2 from the germline V gene are SGHRS and YFSETQ. Trimming pared 0 bases from V and 5 bases from J, leaving 13 bases between. CDR3 protein: CASSLVGGLEDTQYF. As DNA, the CDR3 is TGCGCCAGCAGCTTGGTGGGGGGGCTTGAAGATACGCAGTATTTT.

This clone was counted a single time. V is TRBV11-2 and J is TRBJ2-1; weak D call: TRBD2 (7 bases). The germline V gene has CDR1 SGHAT and CDR2 FQNNGV. CDR3 size: 16 residues. The V and J ends lost 1 base and 4 bases respectively, with 14 bases between them. The CDR3 spells CASSLVFGGLYNEQFF. The CDR3 nucleotides read TGTGCCAGCAGCTTAGTATTCGGGGGGCTATACAATGAGCAGTTCTTC.

The V and J genes are TRBV5-1 and TRBJ1-1; D uncertain. V was shortened by 0 bases and J by 1 base, with 7 bases between the two germline ends. Germline V CDR1 and CDR2: SGHRS, YFSETQ. The CDR3 is 14 amino acids. Here the CDR3 reads CASSLGRPNTEAFF. For the CDR3, the DNA is TGCGCCAGCAGCTTGGGTCGCCCGAACACTGAAGCTTTCTTT. Together with reference TRBV5-1 and TRBJ1-1, the CDR3 gives the full variable domain: KAGVTQTPRYLIKTRGQQVTLSCSPISGHRSVSWYQQTPGQGLQFLFEYFSETQRNKGNFPGRFSGRQFSNSRSEMNVSTLELGDSALYLCASSLGRPNTEAFFGQGTRLTVV.

V gene TRBV9 combines with J gene TRBJ1-1; D uncertain. The ends were cut back, 4 bases at V and 8 bases at J, with 15 bases in the middle. The CDR3 has 13 residues. Germline loops: CDR1 SGDLS, CDR2 YYNGEE. CDR3 nucleotide sequence: TGTGCCAGCAGCCCATGGGCGGGAGAGGAAGCTTTCTTT. It specifies CASSPWAGEEAFF.

The table lists this clone with a count of one. The J gene is TRBJ2-6, the V gene TRBV19; no firm D call. V lost 7 bases to trimming and J lost 0 bases, with 10 bases between them. Germline V gene lookup returns CDR1 LNHDA and CDR2 SQIVND (reference sequence). The CDR3 has 15 residues. CDR3 bases: TGTGCCAGTACAGACGGAAACTCTGGGGCCAACGTCCTGACTTTC. This sequence encodes CASTDGNSGANVLTF.

The chain uses TRBV5-6 and TRBJ2-3; D is unclear. Per the germline V gene, CDR1 is SGHDT and CDR2 is YYEEEE. V was cut by 1 base and J by 6 bases, with 9 bases left in between. The CDR3 extends over 13 amino acids. For the CDR3, the DNA is TGTGCCAGCAGCTTGCTTAGCTTGGATACGCAGTATTTT. It codes for CASSLLSLDTQYF.